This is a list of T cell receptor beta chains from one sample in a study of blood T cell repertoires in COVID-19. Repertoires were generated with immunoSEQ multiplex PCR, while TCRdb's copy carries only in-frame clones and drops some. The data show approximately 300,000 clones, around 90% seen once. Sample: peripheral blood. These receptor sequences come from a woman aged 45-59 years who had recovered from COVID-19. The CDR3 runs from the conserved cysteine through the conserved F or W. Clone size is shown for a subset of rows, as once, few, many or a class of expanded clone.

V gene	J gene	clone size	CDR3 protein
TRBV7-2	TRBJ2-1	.	CASSSRGTGAGGNEQFF
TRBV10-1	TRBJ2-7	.	CASRGQARFSYEQYF
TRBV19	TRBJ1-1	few	CASSTPLGGTEAFF
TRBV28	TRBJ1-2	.	CASGQTDLSGYTF
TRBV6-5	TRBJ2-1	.	CASKVAGGDEQFF
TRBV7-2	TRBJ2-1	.	CALSRGTSYNEQFF
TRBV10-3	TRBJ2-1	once	CAISGDSAGSSYNEQFF
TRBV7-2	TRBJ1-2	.	CASSIHHGYTF
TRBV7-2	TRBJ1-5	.	CASSSSGGNQPQHF
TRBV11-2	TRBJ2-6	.	CASSSLARTVQAGANVLTF
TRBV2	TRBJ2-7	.	CASSRDRDTYEQYF
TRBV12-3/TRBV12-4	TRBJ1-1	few	CASSYTHTEAFF
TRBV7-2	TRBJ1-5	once	CASSAGQGWDQPQHF
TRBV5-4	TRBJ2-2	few	CASSQPGQGAGGELFF
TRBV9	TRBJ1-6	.	CASSADSKNSPLHF
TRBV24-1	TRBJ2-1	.	CATAKDSISGNEQFF
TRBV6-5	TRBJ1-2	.	CASSSRGGATF
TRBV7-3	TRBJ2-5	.	CASSLTGGLETQYF
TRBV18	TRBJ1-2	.	CASSPQRHLNYGYTF
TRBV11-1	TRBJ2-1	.	CASSLEESGGYNEQFF
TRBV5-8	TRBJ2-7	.	CASSGPPPSGDYEQYF
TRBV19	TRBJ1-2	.	CASSTANSRELGYTF